These T cell receptor beta chains were read from a single sample in a study of cytomegalovirus exposure and HLA in healthy donors. The method was immunoSEQ multiplex PCR; TCRdb's version includes in-frame clones alone and lacks a portion of them. This sample has roughly 130,000 clones, with approximately 81% found just once. Sample: PBMCs. The source of these receptors is a man between 18 and 29 years old in good health and CMV-seronegative. Each CDR3 is given with its conserved first and last residue. The D gene is left open where the match is weak. The listing skips clone size in some rows; elsewhere it reads once, few, many or a size class.

d_gene | j_gene | v_gene | abundance | CDR3aa | CDR3nt
- | TRBJ1-2 | TRBV5-1 | - | CASSLRLSGYGYTF | TGCGCCAGCAGCTTGAGACTATCGGGCTATGGCTACACCTTC
- | TRBJ2-1 | TRBV7-9 | - | CASSLVSLEQFF | TGTGCCAGCAGCTTAGTATCCCTTGAGCAGTTCTTC
- | TRBJ1-6 | TRBV27 | - | CASSLGGYNNSPLHF | TGTGCCAGCAGTTTGGGAGGATACAATAATTCACCCCTCCACTTT
TRBD1 | TRBJ2-7 | TRBV14 | - | CASRRVGGPYEQYF | TGTGCCAGCAGAAGAGTAGGGGGCCCCTACGAGCAGTACTTC
- | TRBJ2-5 | TRBV19 | - | CASSQQETQYF | TGTGCCAGTAGCCAACAAGAGACCCAGTACTTC
- | TRBJ1-2 | TRBV9 | - | CASNTGPYGYTF | TGTGCCAGCAATACAGGGCCCTATGGCTACACCTTC
- | TRBJ1-3 | TRBV5-1 | - | CASSHRSGNTIYF | TGCGCCAGCAGCCACAGATCTGGAAACACCATATATTTT
- | TRBJ2-1 | TRBV6-4 | - | CARLVKRTGKEDEQFF | TGTGCCAGACTAGTGAAGCGGACCGGAAAAGAGGATGAGCAGTTCTTC
TRBD1 | TRBJ1-2 | TRBV9 | - | CASSVGARQGGYYGYTF | TGTGCCAGCAGCGTAGGGGCTCGACAGGGGGGCTACTATGGCTACACCTTC
TRBD1 | TRBJ1-2 | TRBV6-5 | - | CASSEWRQGGYTF | TGTGCCAGCAGTGAATGGAGACAGGGTGGCTACACCTTC
TRBD2 | TRBJ2-1 | TRBV9 | - | CASSRDLMGLAGDRELQFF | TGTGCCAGCAGCAGGGACTTAATGGGACTAGCGGGAGATCGTGAGCTCCAGTTCTTC
TRBD1 | TRBJ1-4 | TRBV7-9 | once | CASSFRDRTSTNEKLFF | TGTGCCAGCAGCTTCCGGGACAGGACCTCAACTAATGAAAAACTGTTTTTT
- | TRBJ2-7 | TRBV20-1 | - | CSAREGLEQYF | TGCAGTGCTAGAGAGGGACTCGAGCAGTACTTC
- | TRBJ2-7 | TRBV7-9 | - | CASSFSNSYEQYF | TGTGCCAGCAGCTTTTCCAACTCCTACGAGCAGTACTTC
- | TRBJ1-5 | TRBV2 | - | CASSEALQFNQPQHF | TGTGCCAGCAGTGAAGCGCTTCAGTTCAATCAGCCCCAGCATTTT
TRBD1 | TRBJ1-4 | TRBV10-3 | few | CAISPDRGEEKLFF | TGTGCCATCAGCCCCGACAGGGGCGAGGAAAAACTGTTTTTT
TRBD1 | TRBJ2-7 | TRBV30 | - | CAWRGGDRGYEQYF | TGTGCCTGGAGAGGTGGTGACAGGGGGTACGAGCAGTACTTC
TRBD1 | TRBJ1-1 | TRBV27 | - | CASSFSGGRTEAFF | TGTGCCAGCAGTTTTTCAGGGGGTCGGACTGAAGCTTTCTTT
TRBD2 | TRBJ2-7 | TRBV19 | - | CASSIRAGGFIYEQYF | TGTGCCAGTAGTATCCGAGCGGGGGGTTTTATCTACGAGCAGTACTTC
- | TRBJ1-1 | TRBV27 | - | CASSLIQGRTEAFF | TGTGCCAGCAGTTTAATTCAGGGAAGGACTGAAGCTTTCTTT
- | TRBJ1-5 | TRBV5-6 | - | CASSLGTTGQPQHF | TGTGCCAGCAGCTTGGGGACAACTGGTCAGCCCCAGCATTTT
- | TRBJ2-5 | TRBV10-2 | few | CASKARLEETQYF | TGCGCCAGCAAGGCGCGTCTAGAAGAGACCCAGTACTTC
- | TRBJ1-6 | TRBV10-3 | - | CAISVPGAIAPLHF | TGTGCCATCAGTGTACCAGGGGCTATCGCACCCCTCCACTTT
- | TRBJ1-1 | TRBV9 | - | CASSVEKGEAFF | TGTGCCAGCAGCGTAGAGAAGGGGGAGGCTTTCTTT
- | TRBJ2-5 | TRBV10-3 | - | CAIRPASERETQYF | TGTGCCATCAGGCCGGCTAGCGAGAGGGAGACCCAGTACTTC
TRBD1 | TRBJ2-7 | TRBV28 | - | CASSLSWRDRSSYEQYF | TGTGCCAGCAGTTTATCTTGGCGGGACAGGAGCTCCTACGAGCAGTACTTC
- | TRBJ1-6 | TRBV4-3 | - | CASRDSSYNSPLHF | TGCGCCAGCAGGGACAGCTCCTATAATTCACCCCTCCACTTT
- | TRBJ2-1 | TRBV5-8 | - | CASTTRGSYNEQFF | TGTGCCAGCACTACCAGGGGATCCTACAATGAGCAGTTCTTC
TRBD2 | TRBJ2-3 | TRBV12-5 | - | CASVEERGVTNGLDTQYF | TGTGCTAGTGTTGAGGAGCGGGGGGTAACAAACGGCCTGGATACGCAGTATTTT
- | TRBJ1-1 | TRBV28 | - | CASSQGGTEAFF | TGTGCCAGCAGTCAAGGAGGTACTGAAGCTTTCTTT
TRBD1 | TRBJ1-1 | TRBV7-9 | - | CASSFGTVNTEAFF | TGTGCCAGCAGCTTCGGGACAGTGAACACTGAAGCTTTCTTT
TRBD2 | TRBJ2-3 | TRBV10-1 | - | CASGTSGVPGDTQYF | TGCGCCAGCGGGACTAGCGGGGTTCCAGGTGATACGCAGTATTTT